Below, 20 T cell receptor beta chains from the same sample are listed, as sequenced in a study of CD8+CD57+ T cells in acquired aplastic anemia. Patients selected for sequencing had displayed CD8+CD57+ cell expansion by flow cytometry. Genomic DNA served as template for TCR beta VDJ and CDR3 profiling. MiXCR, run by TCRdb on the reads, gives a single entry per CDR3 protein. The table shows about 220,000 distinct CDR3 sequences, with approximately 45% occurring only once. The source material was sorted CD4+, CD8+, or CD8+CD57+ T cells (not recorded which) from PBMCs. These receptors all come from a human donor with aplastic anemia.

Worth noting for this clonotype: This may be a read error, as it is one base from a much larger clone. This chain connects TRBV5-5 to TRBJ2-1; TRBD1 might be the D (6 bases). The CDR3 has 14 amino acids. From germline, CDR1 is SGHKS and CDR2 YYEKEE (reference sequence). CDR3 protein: CASSGTPLWNEQSF. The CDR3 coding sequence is TGTGCCAGCAGCGGGACACCCCTCTGGAATGAGCAGTCCTTC.

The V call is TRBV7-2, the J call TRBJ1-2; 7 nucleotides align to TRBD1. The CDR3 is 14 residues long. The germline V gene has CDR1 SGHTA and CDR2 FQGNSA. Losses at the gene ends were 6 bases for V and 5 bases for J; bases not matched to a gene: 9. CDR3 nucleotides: TGTGCCAGCAGACCTAGGGACAGACTGTATGGCTACACCTTC. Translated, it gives CASRPRDRLYGYTF.

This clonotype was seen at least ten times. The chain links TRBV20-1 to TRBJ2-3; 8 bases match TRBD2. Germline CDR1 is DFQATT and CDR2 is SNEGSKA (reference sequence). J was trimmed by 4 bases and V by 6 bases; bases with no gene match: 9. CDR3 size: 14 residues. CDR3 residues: CSAPLSSGADTQYF. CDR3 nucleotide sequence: TGCAGTGCCCCCCTGAGTAGCGGGGCAGATACGCAGTATTTT.

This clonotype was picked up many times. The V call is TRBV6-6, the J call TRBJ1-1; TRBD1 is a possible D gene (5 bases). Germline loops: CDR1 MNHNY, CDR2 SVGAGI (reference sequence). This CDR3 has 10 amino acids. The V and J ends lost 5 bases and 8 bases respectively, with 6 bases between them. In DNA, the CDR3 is TGTGCCAGCAGTGAGGGGGAAGCTTTCTTT. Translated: CASSEGEAFF.

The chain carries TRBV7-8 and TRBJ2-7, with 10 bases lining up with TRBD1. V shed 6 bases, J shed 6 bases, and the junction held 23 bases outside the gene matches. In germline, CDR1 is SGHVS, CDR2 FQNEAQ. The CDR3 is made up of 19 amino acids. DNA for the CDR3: TGTGCCAGCAGTTCGCGGGAAACCTGGGACAGGGGCACCATCTGCGAGCAGTACTTC. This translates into CASSSRETWDRGTICEQYF.

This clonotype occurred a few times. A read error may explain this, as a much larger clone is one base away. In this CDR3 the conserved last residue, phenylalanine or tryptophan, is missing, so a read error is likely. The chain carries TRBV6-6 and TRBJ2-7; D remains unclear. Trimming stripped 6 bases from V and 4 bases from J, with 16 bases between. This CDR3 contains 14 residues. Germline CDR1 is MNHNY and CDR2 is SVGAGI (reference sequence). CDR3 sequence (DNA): TGTGCCAGCAGCTTGGCCAGCGATCTTTACGAGCAGTACTCC. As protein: CASSLASDLYEQYS.

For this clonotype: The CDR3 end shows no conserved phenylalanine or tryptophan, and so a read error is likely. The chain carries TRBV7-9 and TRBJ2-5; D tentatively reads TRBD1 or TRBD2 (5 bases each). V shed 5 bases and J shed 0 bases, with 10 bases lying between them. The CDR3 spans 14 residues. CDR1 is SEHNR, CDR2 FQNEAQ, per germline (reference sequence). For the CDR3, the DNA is TGTGCCAGCAGCCCAACGGGGCACCAAGAGACCCAGTACTCC. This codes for CASSPTGHQETQYS.

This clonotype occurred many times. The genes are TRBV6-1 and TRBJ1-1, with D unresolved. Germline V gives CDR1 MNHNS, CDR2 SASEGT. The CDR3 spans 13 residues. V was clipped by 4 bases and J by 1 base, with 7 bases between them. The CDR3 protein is CASSAKRNTEAFF. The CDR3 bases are TGTGCCAGCAGTGCTAAGAGGAACACTGAAGCTTTCTTT.

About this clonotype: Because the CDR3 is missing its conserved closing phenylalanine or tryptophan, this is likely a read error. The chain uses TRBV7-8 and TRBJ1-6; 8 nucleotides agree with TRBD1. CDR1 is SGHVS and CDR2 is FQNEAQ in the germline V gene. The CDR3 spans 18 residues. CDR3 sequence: CASNLDGQGSSYNSPLHL. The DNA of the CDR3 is TGTGCCAGCAACTTAGATGGACAGGGCAGCTCCTATAATTCACCCCTCCACCTT.

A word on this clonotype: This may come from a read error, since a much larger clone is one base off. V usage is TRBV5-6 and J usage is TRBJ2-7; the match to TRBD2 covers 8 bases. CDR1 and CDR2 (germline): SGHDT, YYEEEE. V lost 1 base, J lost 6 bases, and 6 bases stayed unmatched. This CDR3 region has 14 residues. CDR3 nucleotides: TGTGCCAGCAGCTTGTCCGGGGGGGACTGCGAGCAGTACTTC. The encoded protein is CASSLSGGDCEQYF.

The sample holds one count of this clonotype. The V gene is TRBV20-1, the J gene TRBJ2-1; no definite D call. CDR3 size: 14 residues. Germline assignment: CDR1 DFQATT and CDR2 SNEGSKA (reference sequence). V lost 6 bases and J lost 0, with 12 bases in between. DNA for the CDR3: TGCAGTGCCCATAGCCAAGACTCCTACAATGAGCAGTTCTTC. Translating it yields CSAHSQDSYNEQFF.

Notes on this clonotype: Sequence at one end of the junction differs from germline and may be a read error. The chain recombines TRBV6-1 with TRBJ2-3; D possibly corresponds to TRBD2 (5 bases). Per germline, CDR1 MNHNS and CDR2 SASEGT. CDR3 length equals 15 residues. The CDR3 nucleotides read TGTGCCATCAGTTACTCGAGGGCTAGCCTAGATACGCAGTATTTT. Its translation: CAISYSRASLDTQYF.

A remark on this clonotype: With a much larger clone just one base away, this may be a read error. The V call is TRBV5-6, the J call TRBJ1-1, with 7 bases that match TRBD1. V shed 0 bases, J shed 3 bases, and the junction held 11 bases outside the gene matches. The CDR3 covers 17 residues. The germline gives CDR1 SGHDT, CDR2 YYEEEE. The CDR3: CASSLVGGGAYDTEAFF. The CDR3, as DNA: TGTGCCAGCAGCTTGGTCGGAGGGGGCGCGTACGACACTGAAGCTTTCTTT.

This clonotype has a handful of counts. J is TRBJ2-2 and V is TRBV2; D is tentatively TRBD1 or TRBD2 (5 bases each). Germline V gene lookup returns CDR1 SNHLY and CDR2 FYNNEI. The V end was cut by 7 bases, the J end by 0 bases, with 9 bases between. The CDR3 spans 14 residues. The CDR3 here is CASMGTANTGELFF. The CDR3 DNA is TGTGCCAGCATGGGGACCGCGAACACCGGGGAGCTGTTTTTT. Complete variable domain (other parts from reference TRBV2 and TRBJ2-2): EPEVTQTPSHQVTQMGQEVILRCVPISNHLYFYWYRQILGQKVEFLVSFYNNEISEKSEIFDDQFSVERPDGSNFTLKIRSTKLEDSAMYFCASMGTANTGELFFGEGSRLTVL.

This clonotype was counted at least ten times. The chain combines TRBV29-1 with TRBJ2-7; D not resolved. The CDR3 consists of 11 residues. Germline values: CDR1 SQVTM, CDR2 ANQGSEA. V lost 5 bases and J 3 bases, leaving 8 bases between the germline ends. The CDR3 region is CSVSESYEQYF. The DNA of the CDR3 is TGCAGCGTTTCAGAGAGCTACGAGCAGTACTTC.

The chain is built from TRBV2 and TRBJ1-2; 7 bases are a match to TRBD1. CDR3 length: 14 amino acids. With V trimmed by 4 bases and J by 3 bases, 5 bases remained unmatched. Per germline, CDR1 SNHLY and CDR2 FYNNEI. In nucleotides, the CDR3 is TGTGCCAGCAGTGGGGCAGGGGGAGACTATGGCTACACCTTC. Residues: CASSGAGGDYGYTF.

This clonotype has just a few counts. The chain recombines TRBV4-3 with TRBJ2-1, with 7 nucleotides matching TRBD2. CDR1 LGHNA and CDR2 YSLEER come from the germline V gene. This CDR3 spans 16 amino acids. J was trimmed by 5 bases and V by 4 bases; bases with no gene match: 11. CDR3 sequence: CASSLPRRGTDNEQFF. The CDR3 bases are TGCGCCAGCAGCCTCCCCCGGCGGGGGACTGACAATGAGCAGTTCTTC.

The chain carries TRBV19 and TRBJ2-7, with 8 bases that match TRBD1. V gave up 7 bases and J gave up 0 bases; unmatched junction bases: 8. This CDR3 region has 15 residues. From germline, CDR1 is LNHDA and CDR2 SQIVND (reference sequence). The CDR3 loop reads CASTRTGRSSYEQYF. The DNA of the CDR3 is TGTGCCAGTACCAGGACAGGGAGGAGCTCCTACGAGCAGTACTTC.

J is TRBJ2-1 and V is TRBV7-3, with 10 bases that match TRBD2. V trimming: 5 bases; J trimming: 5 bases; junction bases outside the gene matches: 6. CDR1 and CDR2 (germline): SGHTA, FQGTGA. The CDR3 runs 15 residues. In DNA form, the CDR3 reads TGTGCCAGCAGCAAACGGACTAGCGGCAACAATGAGCAGTTCTTC. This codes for CASSKRTSGNNEQFF. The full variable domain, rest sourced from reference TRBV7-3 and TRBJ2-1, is GAGVSQTPSNKVTEKGKYVELRCDPISGHTALYWYRQSLGQGPEFLIYFQGTGAADDSGLPNDRFFAVRPEGSVSTLKIQRTERGDSAVYLCASSKRTSGNNEQFFGPGTRLTVL.

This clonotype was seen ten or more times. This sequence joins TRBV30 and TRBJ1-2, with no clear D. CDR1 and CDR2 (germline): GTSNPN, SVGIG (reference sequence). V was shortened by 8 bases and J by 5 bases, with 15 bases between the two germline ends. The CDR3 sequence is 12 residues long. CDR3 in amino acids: CAERAGSYGYTF. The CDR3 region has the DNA TGTGCCGAACGTGCGGGGTCGTATGGCTACACCTTC.